This TCR beta chain was captured in a study of blood T cell repertoires in COVID-19. At the level of the study: The United States, Italy and Spain provided the acute and convalescent COVID-19 samples. The cDNA or gDNA used as material had been derived from T cells, B-cell-depleted T cells, or PBMCs.

Trimming cost V 5 bases and J 4 bases; bases outside gene matches: 7. CDR1 LGHNA and CDR2 YSLEER come from the germline V gene. This CDR3 contains 14 residues. In the authors' workflow: Amplified reference gene primers provided the basis for estimating nucleated cell counts. Sequencing used immunoSEQ multiplex PCR; TCRdb keeps in-frame clones, though not all of them. V and J calls and clone size come straight from that table; D and trimming were deduced from the DNA. The sample holds about 220,000 clones, 65% to 90% seen once. The clonotype was recovered from a human donor in a cohort sampled during active COVID-19. Sequencing was done on a sample of peripheral blood. J is TRBJ2-7 and V is TRBV4-3, with 8 bases matching TRBD1. CDR3 DNA sequence: TGCGCCAGCAGCTTACGACAGGGGCCGTACGAGCAGTACTTC. Residues: CASSLRQGPYEQYF.